The 6 T cell receptor beta chains reported below all come from one sample, sequenced in a study of T cell changes during pregnancy in multiple sclerosis. Assay: immunoSEQ multiplex PCR; the TCRdb copy retains only in-frame clones and omits some. The data hold about 49,000 clones, with 90% observed a single time. The sequencing here drew on peripheral blood, taken after pregnancy. The source of these receptors is a female donor in good health, enrolled as a control in a pregnancy study.

This chain links TRBV5-4 with TRBJ2-5; 8 positions agree with TRBD2. V lost 3 bases and J lost 0; bases outside the gene matches: 4. Germline values: CDR1 SGHNT, CDR2 YYREEE (reference sequence). The length of the CDR3 is 15 residues. The CDR3 spells CASSSPSGYQETQYF. CDR3 sequence (DNA): TGTGCCAGCAGCTCCCCTAGCGGGTACCAAGAGACCCAGTACTTC.

The chain uses TRBV7-3 and TRBJ1-2; 7 nucleotides match TRBD1. This CDR3 contains 15 residues. Germline CDR1 SGHTA, CDR2 FQGTGA. The V segment lost 6 bases and the J segment 4 bases; nucleotides outside the gene matches: 11. Written as DNA, the CDR3 is TGTGCCAGCAGGTTACCCGGGACAGCGATCTATGGCTACACCTTC. This translates into CASRLPGTAIYGYTF. Variable domain in full (rest from reference TRBV7-3 and TRBJ1-2): GAGVSQTPSNKVTEKGKYVELRCDPISGHTALYWYRQSLGQGPEFLIYFQGTGAADDSGLPNDRFFAVRPEGSVSTLKIQRTERGDSAVYLCASRLPGTAIYGYTFGSGTRLTVV.

The sample holds one count of this clone. The CDR3 here is CSVEMDRITADTQYF. As DNA, the CDR3 is TGCAGCGTTGAAATGGACAGGATAACTGCTGATACGCAGTATTTT. The rearrangement uses TRBV29-1 and TRBJ2-3; 7 bases agree with TRBD1. The germline gives CDR1 SQVTM, CDR2 ANQGSEA. Trimming at V came to 2 bases and at J to 6 bases, leaving 11 bases not matched to a gene. The CDR3 is 15 amino acids.

This clone showed up just once. The chain has TRBV6-5 and TRBJ1-5, with D perhaps matching TRBD1 (5 bases). The CDR3 covers 15 residues. Per germline, CDR1 MNHEY and CDR2 SVGAGI. Trimming took off 4 bases at V and 2 bases at J, with 12 bases between the two ends. The CDR3 sequence: CASSFDSLGNQPQHF. CDR3 bases: TGTGCCAGCAGTTTCGACAGTCTCGGCAATCAGCCCCAGCATTTT.

This clone counts as medium-sized. The rearrangement uses TRBV4-3 and TRBJ2-7, with a weak D call TRBD1 (6 bases). CDR1 is LGHNA and CDR2 is YSLEER in the germline V gene. The CDR3 is 17 amino acids. V lost 0 bases to trimming and J lost 3 bases, with 18 bases between them. The CDR3 protein is CASSQEATPDRYYEQYF. CDR3 bases: TGCGCCAGCAGCCAAGAAGCGACCCCGGACAGATACTACGAGCAGTACTTC.

The rearrangement links TRBV29-1 to TRBJ1-1; 7 bases match TRBD1. Trimming cost V 7 bases and J 3 bases; bases outside gene matches: 8. The germline V gene encodes CDR1 SQVTM and CDR2 ANQGSEA. CDR3 length equals 13 residues. In nucleotides, the CDR3 is TGCAGCGCCGGAGGCACAGGGGACACTGAAGCTTTCTTT. This sequence encodes CSAGGTGDTEAFF.